The rows below give T cell receptor beta chains drawn from one sample of a study of T cell responses to AZD1222 COVID-19 vaccine. Method: immunoSEQ multiplex PCR; TCRdb's copy keeps in-frame clones and lacks some. The repertoire holds more than 50,000 clones, around 84% seen once, with roughly 20% in the top ten. The sequenced sample was peripheral blood, obtained on day 0 of AZD1222 vaccination. The source of these receptors is an adult in good health. Both conserved end residues are part of each CDR3. Clone sizes are given selectively: once, few, many, or a class where the clone is expanded.

>TRBV10-2|-|TRBJ1-1
CASSEQANTEAFF
>TRBV18|-|TRBJ1-4
CASSPPEANEKLFF
>TRBV6-5|-|TRBJ1-1
CASSRKDRNTEAFF
>TRBV4-1|-|TRBJ2-2
CASSPNLAVSNTGELFF
>TRBV11-1|-|TRBJ2-6
CASSSNRAGANVLTF
>TRBV27|-|TRBJ1-4
CASHPGEKLFF
>TRBV5-4|-|TRBJ1-3
CASSLDRGTGNTIYF
>TRBV29-1|-|TRBJ2-2
CSVETGMKWITGELFF
>TRBV19|-|TRBJ2-3
CASSIDLPGQGPDTQYF
>TRBV6-5|-|TRBJ1-2
CASSDPSRADYGYTF
>TRBV5-4|-|TRBJ2-7
CASSLSGRADYEQYF
>TRBV7-6|-|TRBJ2-1
CASSLLVNEQFF
>TRBV25-1|few|TRBJ1-2
CASSPDRGVNRGYGYTF
>TRBV27|-|TRBJ2-7
CASSLNPPSSGRNEQYF
>TRBV6-2/TRBV6-3|-|TRBJ1-5
CASSYVNEGPQHF
>TRBV6-5|-|TRBJ2-7
CASSNRVSEQYF
>TRBV7-6|-|TRBJ2-7
CASSLAKVAGPYEQYF
>TRBV7-8|-|TRBJ1-4
CASSPRDTAAGGEKLFF
>TRBV12-3/TRBV12-4|-|TRBJ2-7
CASSLARWEQYF
>TRBV27|-|TRBJ2-1
CASSLTTSGSSYNEQFF
>TRBV2|-|TRBJ2-1
CASSEGKGMSSYNEQFF
>TRBV28|-|TRBJ1-2
CASSFDRNGYTF
>TRBV7-2|-|TRBJ2-2
CASSLNGGSYTGELFF
>TRBV18|-|TRBJ1-1
CASSPEVSTEAFF
>TRBV24-1|-|TRBJ1-2
CATSDAGLYGYTF
>TRBV5-1|-|TRBJ1-3
CASSLGQERNTIYF
>TRBV6-5|-|TRBJ2-7
CASSYSDTYEQYF
>TRBV4-1|-|TRBJ2-2
CASSHAREGRAGELFF
>TRBV5-6|-|TRBJ1-1
CASSLLNEALGAFF
>TRBV7-9|-|TRBJ1-4
CASSLDVGPGTGEKLFF
>TRBV3-1/TRBV3-2|-|TRBJ2-2
CASSDPTRNTGELFF
>TRBV11-2|few|TRBJ2-1
CASSLVGGSSHEQFF
>TRBV19|few|TRBJ1-6
CASSVRDVSYNSPLHF
>TRBV7-9|-|TRBJ1-2
CASSLEGGGYTF
>TRBV5-1|-|TRBJ1-3
CASSRGADYSGNTIYF
>TRBV12-3/TRBV12-4|-|TRBJ1-2
CASTGRAYGYTF
>TRBV5-1|-|TRBJ1-6
CASSLERVTGSGSPLHF
>TRBV5-1|-|TRBJ2-5
CASSLRVETQYF
>TRBV30|-|TRBJ1-1
CAWSSPGLEAFF
>TRBV30|once|TRBJ2-1
CAWRRLAGGSSYNEQFF
>TRBV7-9|-|TRBJ1-1
CASSLRDGRRAFF
>TRBV7-2|-|TRBJ2-7
CASSLRQAIRYEQYF
>TRBV28|few|TRBJ1-2
CASSAPGYSGYTF
>TRBV6-5|-|TRBJ1-2
CASRSGGGNYGYTF
>TRBV10-3|-|TRBJ2-7
CAISGSTVRLNEQYF
>TRBV5-4|-|TRBJ1-1
CASSLAGRLTHTEAFF
>TRBV7-9|few|TRBJ2-1
CASSQRLMGEQFF
>TRBV27|-|TRBJ2-3
CASSLKSPGADTQYF
>TRBV11-3|once|TRBJ2-1
CASSLGLGTRIFNEQFF
>TRBV28|-|TRBJ1-6
CASSSSWDSRSSYNSPLHF
>TRBV6-6|-|TRBJ2-1
CASTPSSSYNEQFF
>TRBV19|few|TRBJ2-3
CASSWGPLSRDTQYF
>TRBV7-8|few|TRBJ2-7
CASSLGRPAYEQYF
>TRBV5-1|-|TRBJ1-2
CASSGGQGWHGYTF
>TRBV19|-|TRBJ2-4
CASNADIAKNIQYF